This T cell receptor beta chain was retrieved from a study of control samples from healthy donors and cancer patients (dated by TCRdb to about 2020). As for this clone: Its antigen target is currently unknown. Base quality data are lacking; no much larger clone is found one base away.

Libraries were built with the immunoSEQ multiplex PCR assay. In TCRdb, the immuneACCESS table is reduced to in-frame sequences with V and J assigned. These tables do not hold every clone; where another copy was compared, an unresolved V gene accounts for under half, and the others remain unexplained. For this sample there are some 160,000 clones; roughly 94% appear just once. The ten most abundant clones make up 8.5% of the sample. V sheds 0 bases and J sheds 10 bases, leaving 13 bases between their ends. Including the terminal cysteine and phenylalanine, the CDR3 comprises 14 residues. The kept DNA is CDR3 alone, 42 bases in frame from the first base. The germline V gene (reference sequence) supplies CDR1 GTSNPN and CDR2 SVGIG.

The sequenced sample was blood. This receptor was identified in a woman aged 40 to 50 in good health. This receptor chain uses TRBV30 and TRBJ1-6, with the D gene not confidently named. CDR3 protein: CAWSVLPGGSPLHF. The nucleotides read TGTGCCTGGAGTGTTCTCCCTGGAGGCTCACCCCTCCACTTT.